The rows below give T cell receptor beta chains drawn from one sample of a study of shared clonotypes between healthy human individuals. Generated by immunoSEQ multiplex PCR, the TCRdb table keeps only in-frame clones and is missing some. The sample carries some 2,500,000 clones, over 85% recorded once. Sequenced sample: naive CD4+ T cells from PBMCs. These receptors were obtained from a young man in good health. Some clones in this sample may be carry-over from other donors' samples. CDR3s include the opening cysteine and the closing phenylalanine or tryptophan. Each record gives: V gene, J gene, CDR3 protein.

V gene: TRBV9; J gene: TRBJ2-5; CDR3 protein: CASSVAPRETQYF
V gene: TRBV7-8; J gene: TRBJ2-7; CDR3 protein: CASSLGGRSYEQYF
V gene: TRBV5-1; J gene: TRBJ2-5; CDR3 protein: CASSLIDRVIETQYF
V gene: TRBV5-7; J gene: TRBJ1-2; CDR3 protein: CASSFLQGYTF
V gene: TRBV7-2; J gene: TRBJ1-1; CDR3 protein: CASSQIPGPRNTEAFF
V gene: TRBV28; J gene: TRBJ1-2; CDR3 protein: CASSFPGQGAPRGYTF
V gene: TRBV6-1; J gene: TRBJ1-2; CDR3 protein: CASSVRQLNGYTF
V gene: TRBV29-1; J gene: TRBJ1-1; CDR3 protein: CSVVDTGGPLNTEAFF
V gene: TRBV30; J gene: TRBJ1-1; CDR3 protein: CAWSADRSTEAFF
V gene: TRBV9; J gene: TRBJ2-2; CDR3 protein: CASSPRGQPRVRSGELFF
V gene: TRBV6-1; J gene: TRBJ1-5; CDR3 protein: CASRPVIRGQPQHF
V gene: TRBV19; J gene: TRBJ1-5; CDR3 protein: CASSPDRALNQPQHF
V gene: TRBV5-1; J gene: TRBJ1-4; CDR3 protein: CASSLGVATNEKLFF
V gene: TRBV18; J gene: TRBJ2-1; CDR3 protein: CASSPIQGTSGSHEQFF
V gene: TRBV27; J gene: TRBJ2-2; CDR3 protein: CASSFGLAVNTGELFF
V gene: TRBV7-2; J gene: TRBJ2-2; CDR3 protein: CASKIARARNTGELFF
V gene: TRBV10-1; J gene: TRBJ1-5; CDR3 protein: CASSEDTGGNQPQHF
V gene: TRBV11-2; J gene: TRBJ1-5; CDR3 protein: CASSLRQAGQPQHF
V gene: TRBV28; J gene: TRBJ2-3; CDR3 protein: CASSLAGGPYTQYF
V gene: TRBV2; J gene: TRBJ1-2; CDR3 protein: CASRINRGRLDGYTF
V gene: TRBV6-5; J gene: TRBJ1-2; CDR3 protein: CASSYSPDPDSYGYTF
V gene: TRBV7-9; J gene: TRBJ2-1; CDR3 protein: CASSTRQGSYNEQFF
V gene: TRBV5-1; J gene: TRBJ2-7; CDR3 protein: CASSSGTSGSSQQYF
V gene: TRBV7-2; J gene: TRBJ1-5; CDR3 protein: CASTVGGGGVGQPQHF
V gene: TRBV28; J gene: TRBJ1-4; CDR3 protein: CASSGQGGVGKLFF
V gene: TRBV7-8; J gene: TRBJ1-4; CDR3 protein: CASSPRQGGREKLFF
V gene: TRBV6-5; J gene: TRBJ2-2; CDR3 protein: CASRDFKDGELFF
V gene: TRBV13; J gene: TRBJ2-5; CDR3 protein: CASSRHQETQYF
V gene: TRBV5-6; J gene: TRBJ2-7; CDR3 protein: CASSPPGQVYEQYF
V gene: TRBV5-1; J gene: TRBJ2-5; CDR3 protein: CASSRGSTATQETQYF
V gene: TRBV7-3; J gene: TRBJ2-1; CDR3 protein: CASSFGRGEQFF
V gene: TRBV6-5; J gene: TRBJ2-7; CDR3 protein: CASSPLRGSYEQYF
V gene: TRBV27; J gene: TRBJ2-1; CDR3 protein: CASSSPVAGIHNEQFF